Detailed here is one T cell receptor (beta chain). Its matching antigen is unknown. 5'RACE, which relied on constant-segment primers, yielded TCR alpha and TCR beta cDNA libraries carrying sample barcodes and UMIs. Using its own MiXCR run on the 5' RACE reads, TCRdb lists one record per CDR3 protein. Here the sample spans roughly 250,000 distinct CDR3 sequences, over 15% being singletons. This specimen comes from a study of T-cell memory formation after mild COVID-19. For the study at large: TCR clusters largely stayed donor specific. Study results and limitations: Largely, contracting CD4+ clones fell within CM and EM, and contracting CD8+ clones within EMRA. Clones from the second wave (peaking day 37) had unconfirmed SARS-CoV-2 specificity.

Germline V gene lookup returns CDR1 LGHNA and CDR2 YSLEER. After removal of 0 bases from V and 5 bases from J, the junction contained 12 bases not matched to a gene. CDR3 length: 18 amino acids. Sequencing input: PBMCs or a T cell subset sorted from them (not recorded which). The J gene is TRBJ1-4, the V gene TRBV4-3, with 7 bases that match TRBD1. The TCR sequence derives from a man between 18 and 29 years old who had mild COVID-19 (a few samples of this study predate the infection). Cell type and time point are not known. The CDR3 is CASSQDRQGLTGNEKLFF. CDR3 nucleotides: TGCGCCAGCAGCCAAGATCGTCAGGGGTTGACAGGGAATGAAAAACTGTTTTTT.